This passage covers 25 T cell receptor beta chains from one sample sequenced in a study of beta chain features in type 1 diabetes. Findings and limits, study-wide: TCRB CDR3 length was moderately but significantly reduced in all four CD4+ subsets of Type 1 diabetes patients.

Their antigens are not known. Isolated RNA was reverse transcribed in full, so expressed TCRB transcripts were sequenced. Method: immunoSEQ multiplex PCR; TCRdb's copy keeps in-frame clones and lacks some. This sample has 300,000 to 350,000 clones, with about a tenth found just once. Input material: central memory CD4+ T cells from blood. These receptors came from a man aged 25-45 years with type 1 diabetes.

This clone was counted many times. V usage is TRBV7-8 and J usage is TRBJ2-2; D is undetermined. This CDR3 is built from 16 residues. Germline-derived CDR1 and CDR2 are SGHVS and FQNEAQ. Trimming left V 2 bases short and J 4 bases short, with 14 bases between. The CDR3 region is CASSLSGWQPTGELFF. For the CDR3, the DNA is TGTGCCAGCAGCTTATCAGGCTGGCAGCCCACCGGGGAGCTGTTTTTT.

This chain joins TRBV2 and TRBJ2-3; D is uncertain. The CDR3 is 13 amino acids. The ends were cut back, 6 bases at V and 2 bases at J, with 9 bases in the middle. Germline CDR1 reads SNHLY; CDR2 reads FYNNEI. The CDR3 region is CASSKRHTDTQYF. DNA for the CDR3: TGTGCCAGCAGCAAGAGACACACAGATACGCAGTATTTT.

This clone has a handful of counts. The V call is TRBV6-1, the J call TRBJ2-7, with D possibly TRBD1 on 6 matching bases. CDR1 MNHNS and CDR2 SASEGT come from the germline V gene. Trimming pared 4 bases from V and 6 bases from J, leaving 19 bases between. The CDR3 length is 15 residues. The CDR3 region is CASSAQGPQLAEQYF. The CDR3 nucleotides read TGTGCCAGCAGTGCGCAGGGGCCCCAACTGGCCGAGCAGTACTTC.

The sample holds many counts of this clone. Different DNA sequences within this sample yield the same CDR3. This chain links TRBV4-3 with TRBJ1-1; 8 bases match TRBD1. With 0 bases clipped from V and 3 bases from J, the junction kept 0 bases outside the gene matches. Germline V CDR1 and CDR2: LGHNA, YSLEER. The CDR3 is made up of 14 amino acids. This CDR3 reads CASSQETGDTEAFF. In nucleotides, the CDR3 is TGCGCCAGCAGCCAAGAGACAGGGGACACTGAAGCTTTCTTT.

The V and J genes are TRBV6-6 and TRBJ2-1; tentative D call: TRBD2 (7 bases). V lost 7 bases, J lost 7 bases, and 23 bases lay in between. Germline V lookup: CDR1 MNHNY, CDR2 SVGAGI (reference sequence). This CDR3 region has 16 residues. This CDR3 is CASTRKGQGGGNEQFF. The DNA of the CDR3 is TGTGCCAGCACCCGCAAAGGGCAGGGAGGGGGGAATGAGCAGTTCTTC.

This chain uses TRBV11-3 with TRBJ2-1; D call uncertain. The CDR3 consists of 13 residues. Trimming left V 1 base short and J 3 bases short, with 4 bases between. From germline, CDR1 is SGHNT and CDR2 YENEEA. The CDR3 DNA follows: TGTGCCAGCAGCTTAGGCCACTACAATGAGCAGTTCTTC. It encodes CASSLGHYNEQFF.

Here the CDR3 DNA reads TGCGCCAGCAGCCAAGATGGGCCAGGGGAGCTGTTTTTT. Translation gives CASSQDGPGELFF. This sequence joins TRBV4-3 and TRBJ2-2; D not certain. CDR1 and CDR2 (germline): LGHNA, YSLEER. The CDR3 has 13 amino acids. Trimming removed 0 bases from V and 8 bases from J, with 7 bases in between.

The table lists this clone with a few counts. Other DNA variants within this sample encode the same CDR3. This chain joins TRBV6-6 and TRBJ1-1, with TRBD1 as a possible D gene (5 bases). V was cut by 3 bases and J by 1 base, with 9 bases left in between. This CDR3 is built from 14 residues. CDR1 and CDR2 (germline): MNHNY, SVGAGI (reference sequence). For the CDR3, the DNA is TGTGCCAGCAGTTATGAGGGGTGGAACACTGAAGCTTTCTTT. It encodes CASSYEGWNTEAFF.

The chain uses TRBV2 and TRBJ2-5; maybe TRBD1 (6 bases). V shed 5 bases and J shed 4 bases, with 20 bases lying between them. Germline CDR1 and CDR2: SNHLY and FYNNEI. The CDR3 is 16 amino acids. CDR3 sequence (DNA): TGTGCCAGCAGTCAACAACAGGGATCGGGCGGAGAGACCCAGTACTTC. It is translated as CASSQQQGSGGETQYF.

This clone was recorded many times. The chain has TRBV7-9 and TRBJ1-5; 8 nucleotides line up with TRBD1. Germline loops: CDR1 SEHNR, CDR2 FQNEAQ (reference sequence). Unmatched junction bases numbered 6, after V lost 5 bases and J lost 9 bases. The CDR3 runs 13 residues. This CDR3 reads CASSTDGTGPQHF. The CDR3 DNA reads as TGTGCCAGCAGCACCGACGGGACAGGGCCCCAGCATTTT.

Many counts were recorded for this clone. This sequence joins TRBV2 and TRBJ2-7, with unresolved D. CDR1 and CDR2 (germline): SNHLY, FYNNEI. The CDR3 length is 13 residues. V shed 7 bases and J shed 6 bases, with 16 bases lying between them. The CDR3 DNA reads TGTGCCAGCATCGCCGGGCCGGCTCCCGAGCAGTACTTC. It specifies CASIAGPAPEQYF.

This clone was seen only a few times. This sequence joins TRBV7-6 and TRBJ2-1, with TRBD1 identical over 10 bases. The germline V gene encodes CDR1 SGHVS and CDR2 FNYEAQ. The length of the CDR3 is 16 residues. V shed 5 bases and J 2 bases; nucleotides not matched to a gene: 6. CDR3 sequence (DNA): TGTGCCAGCAGCCCGGGACAGGGGACTGCCTACAATGAGCAGTTCTTC. This sequence encodes CASSPGQGTAYNEQFF.

CDR3 sequence reads: CASSLEQGSNLYNEQFF. CDR3 sequence (DNA): TGTGCCAGCAGCTTAGAGCAGGGGTCGAACCTTTACAATGAGCAGTTCTTC. The genes are TRBV7-2 and TRBJ2-1; tentatively, D is TRBD1 (6 bases). This CDR3 contains 17 residues. Per germline, CDR1 SGHTA and CDR2 FQGNSA. Trimming removed 1 base at V and 4 bases at J, with 17 bases between.

The chain has TRBV5-1 and TRBJ2-7; D ambiguous. Germline-derived CDR1 and CDR2 are SGHRS and YFSETQ. The CDR3 is 14 residues long. Trimming took 0 bases from V and 3 from J, leaving 10 bases between them. Written as DNA, the CDR3 is TGCGCCAGCAGCTTGGAAGGGTACCACTACGAGCAGTACTTC. It specifies CASSLEGYHYEQYF.

This clone came up a few times. The chain is built from TRBV7-7 and TRBJ2-7; D is possibly TRBD1 or TRBD2 (5 bases each). V was shortened by 1 base and J by 6 bases, with 10 bases between the two germline ends. CDR1 is SSHAT and CDR2 is FNYEAQ in the germline V gene (reference sequence). The CDR3 covers 13 residues. CDR3: CASSLGPGREQYF. CDR3 in DNA: TGTGCCAGCAGCTTAGGTCCGGGGCGCGAGCAGTACTTC.

CDR3 protein: CASSRTGLSNQPQHF. For the CDR3, the DNA is TGTGCCAGCAGCCGAACAGGGCTGAGCAATCAGCCCCAGCATTTT. The V gene is TRBV5-6, the J gene TRBJ1-5; a possible D gene is TRBD1 (6 bases). CDR1 SGHDT and CDR2 YYEEEE come from the germline V gene. The CDR3 sequence is 15 residues long. V was pared by 4 bases and J by 1 base, with 12 bases between.

With respect to this clone: The identical CDR3 is also encoded by other nucleotide sequences in the sample. The chain links TRBV30 to TRBJ2-2; 11 bases map to TRBD2. The V segment lost 1 base and the J segment 0 bases; nucleotides outside the gene matches: 7. Germline V lookup: CDR1 GTSNPN, CDR2 SVGIG (reference sequence). The CDR3 is 18 residues long. CDR3 nucleotides: TGTGCCTGGAGTGGTTCTCCTAGCGGGGGGACGAACACCGGGGAGCTGTTTTTT. Translation gives CAWSGSPSGGTNTGELFF.

The chain recombines TRBV18 with TRBJ2-7; 11 nucleotides line up with TRBD1. The V gene end was trimmed by 0 bases and the J gene end by 6 bases; junction bases not matched to a gene: 1. The CDR3 extends over 14 amino acids. Per the germline V gene, CDR1 is KGHSH and CDR2 is LQKENI. CDR3 in DNA: TGTGCCAGCTCACCACCGGGGACAGGGGGCGAGCAGTACTTC. The encoded protein is CASSPPGTGGEQYF.

This clone appeared a few times. V is TRBV2 and J is TRBJ1-5; D is undetermined. Germline CDR1 SNHLY, CDR2 FYNNEI. V was cut by 3 bases and J by 5 bases, with 8 bases left in between. The CDR3 runs 13 residues. The CDR3 region is CASSERPYQPQHF. Written as DNA, the CDR3 is TGTGCCAGCAGTGAGAGGCCGTATCAGCCCCAGCATTTT.

The chain links TRBV7-2 to TRBJ2-7, with 9 bases aligning to TRBD2. J was trimmed by 2 bases and V by 0 bases; bases with no gene match: 8. The CDR3 loop spans 17 amino acids. Germline CDR1 SGHTA, CDR2 FQGNSA. The CDR3 region has the DNA TGTGCCAGCAGCTTAGCTTCGGTAGCGGGGGACGCCTACGAGCAGTACTTC. Translating gives CASSLASVAGDAYEQYF.

J is TRBJ2-1 and V is TRBV19; D uncertain. V gave up 0 bases and J gave up 1 base, with 10 bases separating them. This CDR3 region has 16 residues. Germline V CDR1 and CDR2: LNHDA, SQIVND (reference sequence). The CDR3, as DNA: TGTGCCAGTAGTATAGATCTTGCCGGGTCCTACAATGAGCAGTTCTTC. This translates into CASSIDLAGSYNEQFF.

In its sample, this clone is medium-sized. This sequence joins TRBV2 and TRBJ1-6; D is ambiguous. V lost 8 bases to trimming and J lost 6 bases, with 8 bases between them. This CDR3 is 12 amino acids long. Germline CDR1 is SNHLY and CDR2 is FYNNEI. Written as DNA, the CDR3 is TGTGCCAGCGACGGATTTAATTCACCCCTCCACTTT. Its translation is CASDGFNSPLHF.

The chain joins TRBV7-2 to TRBJ2-5, with D unclear. The V gene lost 1 base and the J gene lost 7 bases, with 4 bases spanning the gap. The germline CDR1 and CDR2 sequences are SGHTA and FQGNSA. The CDR3 length is 11 residues. CDR3 loop: CASSLEATQYF. CDR3 nucleotide sequence: TGTGCCAGCAGCTTAGAGGCGACCCAGTACTTC.

The chain is built from TRBV27 and TRBJ1-5; tentatively, D is TRBD1 (5 bases). The germline V and J ends were trimmed by 6 bases and 5 bases, with 14 bases remaining between them. The CDR3 totals 14 residues. Germline CDR1 reads MNHEY; CDR2 reads SMNVEV (reference sequence). The CDR3 DNA sequence: TGTGCCAGCAGAGTAAGGGGAATAGATCAGCCCCAGCATTTT. Protein product: CASRVRGIDQPQHF.

This clone was counted only a few times. The V call is TRBV28, the J call TRBJ1-1, with 7 bases lining up with TRBD1. CDR1 and CDR2 (germline): MDHEN, SYDVKM. V shed 5 bases and J 3 bases; nucleotides not matched to a gene: 6. The CDR3 runs 14 residues. The CDR3 sequence: CASSIQGRDTEAFF. CDR3 sequence (DNA): TGTGCCAGCAGTATACAGGGGCGGGACACTGAAGCTTTCTTT. The full variable domain, in which reference TRBV28 and TRBJ1-1 provide the parts outside the CDR3, is DVKVTQSSRYLVKRTGEKVFLECVQDMDHENMFWYRQDPGLGLRLIYFSYDVKMKEKGDIPEGYSVSREKKERFSLILESASTNQTSMYLCASSIQGRDTEAFFGQGTRLTVV.